This record looks at one T cell receptor beta chain sequence and its context. Its antigen is unidentified. Sequencing used immunoSEQ multiplex PCR; TCRdb keeps in-frame clones, though not all of them. The sample holds just under 85,000 clones, roughly 88% seen once. In germline, CDR1 is LNHNV, CDR2 YYDKDF (reference sequence). The CDR3 consists of 16 residues. V gave up 1 base and J gave up 4 bases; unmatched junction bases: 8. This entry comes from a study of T cell responses to AZD1222 COVID-19 vaccine. Study outcomes and limitations: Repertoire sampling happened only post peak T cell response. Clonal diversity may have been underestimated, and the donors were mostly white British, with more females than males.

This receptor was identified in an adult in good health. The rearrangement uses TRBV15 and TRBJ2-3; TRBD1 matches at 7 bases. This sample comprised peripheral blood, obtained on day 0 of AZD1222 vaccination. The chain's CDR3 is CATSRAGNRGADTQYF. The CDR3 DNA is TGTGCCACCAGCAGAGCAGGGAACAGGGGAGCAGATACGCAGTATTTT.